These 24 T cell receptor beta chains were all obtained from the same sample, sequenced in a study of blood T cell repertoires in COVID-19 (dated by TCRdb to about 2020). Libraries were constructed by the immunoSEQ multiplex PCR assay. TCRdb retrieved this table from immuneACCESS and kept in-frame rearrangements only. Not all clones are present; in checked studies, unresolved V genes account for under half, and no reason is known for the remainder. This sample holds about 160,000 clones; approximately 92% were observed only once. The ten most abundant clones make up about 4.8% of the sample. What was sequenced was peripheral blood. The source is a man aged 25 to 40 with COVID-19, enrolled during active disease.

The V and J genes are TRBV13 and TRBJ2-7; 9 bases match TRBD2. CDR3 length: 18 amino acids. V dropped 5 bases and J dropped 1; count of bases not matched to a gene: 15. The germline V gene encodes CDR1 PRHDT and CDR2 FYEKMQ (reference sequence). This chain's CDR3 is CASSPLGAGGQSSYEQYF. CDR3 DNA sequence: TGTGCCAGCAGCCCATTGGGAGCGGGGGGCCAGTCTTCCTACGAGCAGTACTTC.

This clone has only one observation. The CDR3 reads CASSPNSDRGRRSNYGYTF. CDR3 nucleotide sequence: TGTGCCAGCAGCCCAAATAGTGACAGGGGCCGCCGTTCTAACTATGGCTACACCTTC. The chain combines TRBV3-1 (or the pseudogene TRBV3-2) with TRBJ1-2, with 8 positions matching TRBD1. CDR3 length: 19 amino acids. Germline lookup yields CDR1 LGHDT and CDR2 YNNKEL (reference sequence). The J segment lost 0 bases and the V segment lost 4 bases, leaving 16 bases of the junction unmatched.

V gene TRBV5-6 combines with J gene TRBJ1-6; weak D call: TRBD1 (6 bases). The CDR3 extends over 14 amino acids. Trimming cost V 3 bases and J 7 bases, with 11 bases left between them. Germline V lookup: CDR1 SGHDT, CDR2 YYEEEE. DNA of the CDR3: TGTGCCAGCAGCTCCGACAGGCTGAATTCACCCCTCCACTTT. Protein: CASSSDRLNSPLHF. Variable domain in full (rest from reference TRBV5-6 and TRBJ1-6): DAGVTQSPTHLIKTRGQQVTLRCSPKSGHDTVSWYQQALGQGPQFIFQYYEEEERQRGNFPDRFSGHQFPNYSSELNVNALLLGDSALYLCASSSDRLNSPLHFGNGTRLTVT.

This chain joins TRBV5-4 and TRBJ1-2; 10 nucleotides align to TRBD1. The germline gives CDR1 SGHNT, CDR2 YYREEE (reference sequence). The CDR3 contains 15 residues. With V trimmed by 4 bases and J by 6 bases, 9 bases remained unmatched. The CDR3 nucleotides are TGTGCCAGCAGCCTAGCGACAGGGGGCGGACATGGCTACACCTTC. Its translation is CASSLATGGGHGYTF.

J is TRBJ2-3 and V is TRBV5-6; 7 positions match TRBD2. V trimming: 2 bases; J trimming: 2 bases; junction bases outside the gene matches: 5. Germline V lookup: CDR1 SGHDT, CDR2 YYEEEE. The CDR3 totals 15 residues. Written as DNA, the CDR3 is TGTGCCAGCAGCTTCCGGGACTACAACACAGATACGCAGTATTTT. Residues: CASSFRDYNTDTQYF.

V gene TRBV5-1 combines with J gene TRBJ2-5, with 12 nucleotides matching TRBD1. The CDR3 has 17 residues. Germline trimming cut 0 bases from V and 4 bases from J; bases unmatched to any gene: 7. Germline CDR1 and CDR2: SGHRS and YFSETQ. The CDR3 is CASSLGAGTGGLETQYF. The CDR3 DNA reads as TGCGCCAGCAGCTTGGGGGCCGGGACAGGGGGCTTAGAGACCCAGTACTTC.

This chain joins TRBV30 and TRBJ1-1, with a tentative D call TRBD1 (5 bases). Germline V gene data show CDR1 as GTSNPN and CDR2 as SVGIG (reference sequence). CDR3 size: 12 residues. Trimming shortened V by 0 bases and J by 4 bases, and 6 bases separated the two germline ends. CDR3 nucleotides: TGTGCCTGGAGTGTAGGGGCCACTGAAGCTTTCTTT. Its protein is CAWSVGATEAFF.

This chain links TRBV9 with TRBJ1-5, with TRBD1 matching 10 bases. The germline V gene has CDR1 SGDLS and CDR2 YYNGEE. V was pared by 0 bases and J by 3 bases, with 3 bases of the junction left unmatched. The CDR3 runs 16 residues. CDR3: CASSVGDRGPNQPQHF. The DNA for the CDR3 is TGTGCCAGCAGCGTAGGGGACAGGGGTCCCAATCAGCCCCAGCATTTT.

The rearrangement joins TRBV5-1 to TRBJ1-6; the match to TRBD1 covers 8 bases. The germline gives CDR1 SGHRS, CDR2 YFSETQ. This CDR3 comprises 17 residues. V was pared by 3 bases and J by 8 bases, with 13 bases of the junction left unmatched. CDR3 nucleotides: TGCGCCAGCAGCTGGACAACCGGGACACAGGGGGATTCACCCCTCCACTTT. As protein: CASSWTTGTQGDSPLHF.

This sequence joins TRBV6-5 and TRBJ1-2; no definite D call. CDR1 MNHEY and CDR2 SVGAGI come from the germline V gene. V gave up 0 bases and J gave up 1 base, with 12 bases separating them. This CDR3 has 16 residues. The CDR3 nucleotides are TGTGCCAGCAGTTACTCCCGAACCCTAAATAACTATGGCTACACCTTC. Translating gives CASSYSRTLNNYGYTF.

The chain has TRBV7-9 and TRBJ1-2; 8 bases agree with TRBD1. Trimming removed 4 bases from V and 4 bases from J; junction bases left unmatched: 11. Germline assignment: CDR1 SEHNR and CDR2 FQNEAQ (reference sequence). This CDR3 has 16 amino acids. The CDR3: CASSSTGTGEIYGYTF. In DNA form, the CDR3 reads TGTGCCAGCAGCTCAACCGGGACAGGCGAAATCTATGGCTACACCTTC.

CDR3 residues: CSASSTGMGQFF. CDR3 coding DNA: TGCAGTGCTAGTAGTACAGGGATGGGGCAGTTCTTC. The genes are TRBV20-1 and TRBJ2-1; a weak D match, TRBD1 (6 bases). The germline V and J ends were trimmed by 3 bases and 12 bases, with 15 bases remaining between them. CDR3 length: 12 amino acids. The germline CDR1 and CDR2 sequences are DFQATT and SNEGSKA (reference sequence).

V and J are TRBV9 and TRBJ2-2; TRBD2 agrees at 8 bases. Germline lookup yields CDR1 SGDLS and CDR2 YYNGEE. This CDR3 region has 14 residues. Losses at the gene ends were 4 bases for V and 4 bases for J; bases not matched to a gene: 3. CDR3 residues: CASSTRGGTGELFF. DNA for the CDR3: TGTGCCAGCAGCACACGGGGGGGCACCGGGGAGCTGTTTTTT.

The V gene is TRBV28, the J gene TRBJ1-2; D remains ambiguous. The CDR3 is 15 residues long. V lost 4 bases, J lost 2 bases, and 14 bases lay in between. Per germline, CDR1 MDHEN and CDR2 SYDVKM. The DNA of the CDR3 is TGTGCCAGCAGTTCTCCGACACCCCTAAACTATGGCTACACCTTC. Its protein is CASSSPTPLNYGYTF.

The DNA for the CDR3 is TGTGCCAGCAACCCCCGCCCTGGGGACAGGCGGGATAACTATGGCTACACCTTC. Residues: CASNPRPGDRRDNYGYTF. The chain couples TRBV4-2 to TRBJ1-2, with 8 bases aligning to TRBD1. Germline CDR1 and CDR2: LGHNA and YNFKEQ. This CDR3 is 18 amino acids long. The ends lost 7 bases at V and 1 base at J; junction bases unmatched: 17.

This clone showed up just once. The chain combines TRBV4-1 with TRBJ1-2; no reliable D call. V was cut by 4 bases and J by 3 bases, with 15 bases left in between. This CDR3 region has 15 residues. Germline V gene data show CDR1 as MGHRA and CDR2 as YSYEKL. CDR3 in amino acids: CASSRDPLLDYGYTF. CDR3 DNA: TGCGCCAGCAGCCGAGACCCCCTTTTAGACTATGGCTACACCTTC.

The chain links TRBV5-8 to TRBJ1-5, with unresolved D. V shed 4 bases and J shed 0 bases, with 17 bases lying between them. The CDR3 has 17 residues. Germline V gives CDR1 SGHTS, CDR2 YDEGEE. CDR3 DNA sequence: TGTGCCAGCAGCCTCGGAGCATTGGCCCTTAGCAATCAGCCCCAGCATTTT. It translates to CASSLGALALSNQPQHF.

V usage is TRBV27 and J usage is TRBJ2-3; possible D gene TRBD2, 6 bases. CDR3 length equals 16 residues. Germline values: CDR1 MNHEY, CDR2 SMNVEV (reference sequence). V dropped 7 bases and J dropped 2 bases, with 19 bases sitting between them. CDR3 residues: CASNPYGGPITDTQYF. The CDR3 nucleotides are TGTGCCAGCAATCCTTACGGGGGACCGATCACAGATACGCAGTATTTT.

The CDR3 nucleotides read TGTGCCAGCAGCACAGGGCCCGGAAACACCATATATTTT. Translating gives CASSTGPGNTIYF. V and J are TRBV11-2 and TRBJ1-3; tentatively, D is TRBD1 (6 bases). Germline CDR1 and CDR2: SGHAT and FQNNGV. The CDR3 consists of 13 residues. The ends were cut back, 5 bases at V and 4 bases at J, with 9 bases in the middle.

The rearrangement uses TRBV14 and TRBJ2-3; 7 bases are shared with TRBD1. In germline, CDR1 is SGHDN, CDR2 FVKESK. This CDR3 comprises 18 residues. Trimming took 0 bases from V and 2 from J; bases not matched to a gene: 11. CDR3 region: CASSQDRTGDRATDTQYF. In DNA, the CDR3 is TGTGCCAGCAGCCAAGATCGTACAGGGGATAGGGCCACAGATACGCAGTATTTT.

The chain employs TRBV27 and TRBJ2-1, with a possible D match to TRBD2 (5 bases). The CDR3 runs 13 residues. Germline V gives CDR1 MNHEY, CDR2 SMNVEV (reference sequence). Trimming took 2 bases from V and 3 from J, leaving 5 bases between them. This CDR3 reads CASSLDYYNEQFF. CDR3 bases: TGTGCCAGCAGTTTAGACTACTACAATGAGCAGTTCTTC.

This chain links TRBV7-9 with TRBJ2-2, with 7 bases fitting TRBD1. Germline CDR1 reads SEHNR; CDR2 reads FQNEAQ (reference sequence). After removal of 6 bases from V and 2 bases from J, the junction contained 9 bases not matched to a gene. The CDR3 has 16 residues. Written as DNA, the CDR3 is TGTGCCAGCAGTTACCGGGACAGACCTAACACCGGGGAGCTGTTTTTT. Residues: CASSYRDRPNTGELFF.

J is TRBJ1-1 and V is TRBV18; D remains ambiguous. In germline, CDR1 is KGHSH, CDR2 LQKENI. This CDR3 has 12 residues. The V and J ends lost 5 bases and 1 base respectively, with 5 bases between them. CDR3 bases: TGTGCCAGCTCAGGAGGGAACACTGAAGCTTTCTTT. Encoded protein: CASSGGNTEAFF.

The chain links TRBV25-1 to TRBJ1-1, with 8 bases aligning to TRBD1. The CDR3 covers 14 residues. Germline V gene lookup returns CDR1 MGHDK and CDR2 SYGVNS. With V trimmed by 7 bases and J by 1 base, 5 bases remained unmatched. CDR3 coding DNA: TGTGCCAGCACCCCACAGGGGGGGAACACTGAAGCTTTCTTT. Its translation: CASTPQGGNTEAFF.